This TCR beta chain came from a study of T cells expressing NK-cell markers. Study in general: Repertoires of TCR beta were obtained from T cells sorted as CD3+CD56+NKG2C+, CD3+CD56+NKG2C- and CD3+CD56-NKG2C+. One of the eight sequenced donors was seronegative, whereas the other seven were HCMV-seropositive. Study results and limitations: Dominant NKG2C+ clonotype frequencies of about 1.0-8% of CD8+ T cells were measured in over 5 donors.

In regard to this clonotype: The antigen remains unidentified.

Germline loops: CDR1 MNHNS, CDR2 SASEGT. The CDR3 loop spans 15 amino acids. cDNA encoding TCR beta was synthesized via 5'RACE template switching incorporating UMIs. From its re-call of the 5' RACE reads, TCRdb lists each CDR3 protein once, without DNA. In total, the table holds 550,000 or so distinct CDR3 sequences. This chain joins TRBV6-1 and TRBJ2-2; lacking DNA, the TRBD1 call made by TCRdb goes unchecked. The TCR was taken from a man between 18 and 29 years old in good health. The sequencing sample was made of blood T cells: a sorted CD56 or NKG2C T cell subset, CD4+ or CD8+ T cells, or bulk PBMC T cells (not recorded which). Here the CDR3 reads CASSEIRGAFGELFF.